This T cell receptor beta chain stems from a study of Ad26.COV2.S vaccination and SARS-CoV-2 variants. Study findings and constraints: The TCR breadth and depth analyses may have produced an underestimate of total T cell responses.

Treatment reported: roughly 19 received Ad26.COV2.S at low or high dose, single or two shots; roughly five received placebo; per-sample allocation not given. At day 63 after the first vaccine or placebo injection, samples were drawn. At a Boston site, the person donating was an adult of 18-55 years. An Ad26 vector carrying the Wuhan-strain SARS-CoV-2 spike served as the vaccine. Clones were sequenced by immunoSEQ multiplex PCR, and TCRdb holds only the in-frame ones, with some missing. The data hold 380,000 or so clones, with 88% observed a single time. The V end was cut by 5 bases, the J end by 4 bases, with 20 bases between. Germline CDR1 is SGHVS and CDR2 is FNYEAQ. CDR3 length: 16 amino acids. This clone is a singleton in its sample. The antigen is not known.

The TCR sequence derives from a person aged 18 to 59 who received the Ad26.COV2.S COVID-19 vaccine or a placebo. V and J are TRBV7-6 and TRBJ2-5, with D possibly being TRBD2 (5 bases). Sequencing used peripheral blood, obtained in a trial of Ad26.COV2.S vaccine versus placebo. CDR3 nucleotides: TGTGCCAGCAGCCTAGGCGGGTTTCTCTCCAGAGAGACCCAGTACTTC. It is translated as CASSLGGFLSRETQYF.